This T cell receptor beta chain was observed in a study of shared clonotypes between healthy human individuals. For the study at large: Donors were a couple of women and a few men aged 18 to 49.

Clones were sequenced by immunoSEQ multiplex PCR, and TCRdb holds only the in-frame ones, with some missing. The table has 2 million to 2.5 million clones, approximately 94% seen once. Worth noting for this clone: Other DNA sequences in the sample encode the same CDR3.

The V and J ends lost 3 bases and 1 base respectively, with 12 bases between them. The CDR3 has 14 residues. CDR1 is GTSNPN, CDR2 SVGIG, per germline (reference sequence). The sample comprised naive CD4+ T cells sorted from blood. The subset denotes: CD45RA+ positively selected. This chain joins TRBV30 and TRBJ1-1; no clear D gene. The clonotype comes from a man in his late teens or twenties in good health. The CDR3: CAWSPGATNTEAFF. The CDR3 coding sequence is TGTGCCTGGAGCCCCGGCGCCACGAACACTGAAGCTTTCTTT.